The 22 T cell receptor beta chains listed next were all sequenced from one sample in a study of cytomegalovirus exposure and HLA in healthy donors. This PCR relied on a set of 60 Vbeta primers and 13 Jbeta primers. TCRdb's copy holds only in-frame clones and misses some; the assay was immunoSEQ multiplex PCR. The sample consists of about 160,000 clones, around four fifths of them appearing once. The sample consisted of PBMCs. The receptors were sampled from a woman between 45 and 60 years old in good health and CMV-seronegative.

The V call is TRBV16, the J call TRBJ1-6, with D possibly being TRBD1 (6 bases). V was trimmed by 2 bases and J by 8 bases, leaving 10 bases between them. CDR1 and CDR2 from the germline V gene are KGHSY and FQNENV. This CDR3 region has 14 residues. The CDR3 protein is CASSQTGQYSPLHF. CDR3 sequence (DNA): TGTGCCAGCAGCCAAACAGGACAGTATTCACCCCTCCACTTT.

CDR3 nucleotide sequence: TGTGCCAGCAGCGGCGCTCTCTTCAACGAGCAGTACTTC. Its protein product is CASSGALFNEQYF. The rearrangement uses TRBV9 and TRBJ2-7, with D unclear. Germline V gene sequence: CDR1 SGDLS, CDR2 YYNGEE. This CDR3 is 13 amino acids long. V lost 3 bases and J lost 5, with 12 bases in between.

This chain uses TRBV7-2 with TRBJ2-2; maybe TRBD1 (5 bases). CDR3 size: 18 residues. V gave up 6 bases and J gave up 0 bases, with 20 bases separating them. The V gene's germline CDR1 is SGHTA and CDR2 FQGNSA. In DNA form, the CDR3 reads TGTGCCAGCAGTCGGCCTCTAAGGGGTCCTGCGAACACCGGGGAGCTGTTTTTT. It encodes CASSRPLRGPANTGELFF.

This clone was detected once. This chain's CDR3 is CASSKISGADTQYF. CDR3 sequence (DNA): TGTGCCAGCAGTAAAATCAGCGGAGCAGATACGCAGTATTTT. The chain combines TRBV28 with TRBJ2-3; TRBD2 is a possible D gene (5 bases). The CDR3 runs to 14 residues. Germline lookup yields CDR1 MDHEN and CDR2 SYDVKM. Trimming left V 5 bases short and J 4 bases short, with 13 bases between. Based on the CDR3 plus reference TRBV28 and TRBJ2-3, the full variable domain is DVKVTQSSRYLVKRTGEKVFLECVQDMDHENMFWYRQDPGLGLRLIYFSYDVKMKEKGDIPEGYSVSREKKERFSLILESASTNQTSMYLCASSKISGADTQYFGPGTRLTVL.

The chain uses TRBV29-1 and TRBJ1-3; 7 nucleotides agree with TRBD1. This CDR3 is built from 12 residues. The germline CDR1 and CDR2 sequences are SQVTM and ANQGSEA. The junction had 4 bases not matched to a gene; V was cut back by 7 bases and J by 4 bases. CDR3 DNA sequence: TGCAGCGCCGACAGGGACGGAAACACCATATATTTT. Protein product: CSADRDGNTIYF.

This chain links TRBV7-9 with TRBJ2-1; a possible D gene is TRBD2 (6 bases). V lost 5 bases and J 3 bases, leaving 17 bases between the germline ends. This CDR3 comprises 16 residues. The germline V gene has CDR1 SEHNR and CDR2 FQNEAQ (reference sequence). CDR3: CASSHKPASDYNEQFF. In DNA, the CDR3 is TGTGCCAGCAGCCACAAACCGGCTAGCGACTACAATGAGCAGTTCTTC.

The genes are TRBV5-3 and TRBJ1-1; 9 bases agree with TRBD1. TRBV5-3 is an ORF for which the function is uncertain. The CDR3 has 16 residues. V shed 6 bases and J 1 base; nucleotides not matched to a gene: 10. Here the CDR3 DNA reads TGTGCCAGAACCAATCCGGGACAGGGAAGGAACACTGAAGCTTTCTTT. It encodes CARTNPGQGRNTEAFF.

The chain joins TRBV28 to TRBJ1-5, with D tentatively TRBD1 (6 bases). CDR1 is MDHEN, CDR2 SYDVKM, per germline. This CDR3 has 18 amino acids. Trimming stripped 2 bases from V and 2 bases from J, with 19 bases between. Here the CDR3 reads CASSLAGAGFAGNQPQHF. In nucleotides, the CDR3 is TGTGCCAGCAGTTTAGCAGGGGCCGGATTTGCGGGCAATCAGCCCCAGCATTTT.

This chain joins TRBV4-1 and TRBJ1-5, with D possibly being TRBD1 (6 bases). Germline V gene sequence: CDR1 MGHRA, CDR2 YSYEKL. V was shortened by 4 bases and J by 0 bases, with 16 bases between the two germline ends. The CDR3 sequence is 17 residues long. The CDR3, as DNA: TGCGCCAGCAGCCCATCTCCGGGACAACGTAGCAATCAGCCCCAGCATTTT. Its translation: CASSPSPGQRSNQPQHF.

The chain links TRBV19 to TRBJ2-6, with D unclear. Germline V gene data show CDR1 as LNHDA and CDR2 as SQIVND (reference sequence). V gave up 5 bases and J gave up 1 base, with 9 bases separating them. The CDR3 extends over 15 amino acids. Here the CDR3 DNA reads TGTGCCAGTAGTCCCCAGTGGTCTGGGGCCAACGTCCTGACTTTC. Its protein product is CASSPQWSGANVLTF.

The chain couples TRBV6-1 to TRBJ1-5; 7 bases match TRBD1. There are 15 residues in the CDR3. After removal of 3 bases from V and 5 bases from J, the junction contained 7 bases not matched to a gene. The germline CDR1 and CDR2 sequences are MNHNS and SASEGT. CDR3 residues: CASSDPTGNDQPQHF. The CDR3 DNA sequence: TGTGCCAGCAGTGACCCGACAGGGAATGATCAGCCCCAGCATTTT.

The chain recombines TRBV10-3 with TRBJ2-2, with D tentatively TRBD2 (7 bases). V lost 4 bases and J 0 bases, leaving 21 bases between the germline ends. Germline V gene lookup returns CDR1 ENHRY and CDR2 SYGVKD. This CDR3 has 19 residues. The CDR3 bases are TGTGCCATCAGTGGCATACCTCGGCGGGGGACATCGAACACCGGGGAGCTGTTTTTT. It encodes CAISGIPRRGTSNTGELFF.

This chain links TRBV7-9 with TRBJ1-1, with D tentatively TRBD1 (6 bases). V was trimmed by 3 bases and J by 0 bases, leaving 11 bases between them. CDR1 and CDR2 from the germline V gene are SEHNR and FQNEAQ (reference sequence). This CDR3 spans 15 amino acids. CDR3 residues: CASSFSGDLNTEAFF. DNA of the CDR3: TGTGCCAGCAGCTTCTCAGGGGATTTGAACACTGAAGCTTTCTTT.

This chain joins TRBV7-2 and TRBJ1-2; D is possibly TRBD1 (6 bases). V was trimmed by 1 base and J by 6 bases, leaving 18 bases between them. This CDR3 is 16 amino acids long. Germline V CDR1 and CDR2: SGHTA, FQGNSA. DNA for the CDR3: TGTGCCAGCAGCTTAGTGGGATCGGGGGGCACCGATGGCTACACCTTC. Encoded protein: CASSLVGSGGTDGYTF.

CDR3 loop: CASSSERGAYEQYF. CDR3 DNA sequence: TGTGCCAGCAGCTCTGAAAGGGGCGCGTACGAGCAGTACTTC. The J gene is TRBJ2-7, the V gene TRBV7-7, with a weak D call TRBD1 (5 bases). Trimming removed 4 bases at V and 4 bases at J, with 14 bases between. From germline, CDR1 is SSHAT and CDR2 FNYEAQ (reference sequence). The CDR3 extends over 14 amino acids.

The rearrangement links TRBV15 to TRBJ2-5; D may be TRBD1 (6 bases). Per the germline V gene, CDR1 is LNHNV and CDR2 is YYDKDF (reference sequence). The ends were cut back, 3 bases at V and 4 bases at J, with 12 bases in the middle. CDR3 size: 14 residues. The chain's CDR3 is CATSRGAGLETQYF. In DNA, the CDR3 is TGTGCCACCAGCAGGGGGGCAGGGCTAGAGACCCAGTACTTC. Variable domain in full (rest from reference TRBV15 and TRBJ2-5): DAMVIQNPRYQVTQFGKPVTLSCSQTLNHNVMYWYQQKSSQAPKLLFHYYDKDFNNEADTPDNFQSRRPNTSFCFLDIRSPGLGDTAMYLCATSRGAGLETQYFGPGTRLLVL.

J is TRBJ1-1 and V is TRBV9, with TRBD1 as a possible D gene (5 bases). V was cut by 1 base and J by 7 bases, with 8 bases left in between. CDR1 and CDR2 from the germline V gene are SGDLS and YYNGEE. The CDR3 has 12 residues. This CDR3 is CASSVKDNEAFF. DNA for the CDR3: TGTGCCAGCAGCGTAAAGGACAATGAAGCTTTCTTT.

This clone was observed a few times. CDR3 sequence: CASSILGEGTEAFF. The DNA of the CDR3 is TGTGCCAGTAGTATTCTGGGGGAGGGGACTGAAGCTTTCTTT. The rearrangement links TRBV19 to TRBJ1-1; D is perhaps TRBD1 (5 bases). The V end was cut by 3 bases, the J end by 5 bases, with 13 bases between. The germline CDR1 and CDR2 sequences are LNHDA and SQIVND (reference sequence). The CDR3 has 14 residues.

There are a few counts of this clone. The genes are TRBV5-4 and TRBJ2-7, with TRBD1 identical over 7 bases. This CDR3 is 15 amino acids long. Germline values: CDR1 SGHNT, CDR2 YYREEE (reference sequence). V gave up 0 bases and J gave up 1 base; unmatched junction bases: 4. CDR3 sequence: CASSLEPGGSYEQYF. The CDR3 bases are TGTGCCAGCAGCTTGGAGCCAGGGGGATCCTACGAGCAGTACTTC.

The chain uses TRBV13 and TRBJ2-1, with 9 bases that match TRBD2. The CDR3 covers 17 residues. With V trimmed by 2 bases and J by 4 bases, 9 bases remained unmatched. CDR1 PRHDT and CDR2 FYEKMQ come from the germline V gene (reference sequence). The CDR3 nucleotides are TGTGCCAGCAGCTTAACCGAACTAGCGGGTTTATACAATGAGCAGTTCTTC. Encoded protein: CASSLTELAGLYNEQFF.

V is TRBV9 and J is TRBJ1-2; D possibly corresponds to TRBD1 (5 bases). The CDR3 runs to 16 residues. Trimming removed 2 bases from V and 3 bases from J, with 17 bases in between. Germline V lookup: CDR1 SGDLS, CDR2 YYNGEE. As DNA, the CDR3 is TGTGCCAGCAGCGTCACGGGGGGGACGACGGACTATGGCTACACCTTC. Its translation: CASSVTGGTTDYGYTF.

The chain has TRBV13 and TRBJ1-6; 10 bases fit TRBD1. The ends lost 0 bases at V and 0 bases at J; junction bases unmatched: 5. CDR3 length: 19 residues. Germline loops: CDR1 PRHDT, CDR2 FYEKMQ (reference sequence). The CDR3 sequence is CASSLGGQGTSSYNSPLHF. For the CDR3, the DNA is TGTGCCAGCAGCTTAGGGGGACAGGGGACTAGCTCCTATAATTCACCCCTCCACTTT. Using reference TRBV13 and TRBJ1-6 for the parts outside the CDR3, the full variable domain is AAGVIQSPRHLIKEKRETATLKCYPIPRHDTVYWYQQGPGQDPQFLISFYEKMQSDKGSIPDRFSAQQFSDYHSELNMSSLELGDSALYFCASSLGGQGTSSYNSPLHFGNGTRLTVT.